A selection of T cell receptor beta chains follows, all from one sample in a study of T cell responses to AZD1222 COVID-19 vaccine. TCRdb's copy holds only in-frame clones and misses some; the assay was immunoSEQ multiplex PCR. This table holds 130,000 or so clones, around 89% found once. The specimen comprised peripheral blood, sampled on day 0 of AZD1222 vaccination. These receptors all come from an adult in good health. The CDR3 runs from the conserved cysteine through the conserved F or W. Each record gives: clone size, J gene, V gene, D gene, CDR3 DNA, CDR3 protein. D genes are given only for firm matches. Not all rows give a size; the values are once, few, many and, for expanded clones, a class.

size: NA; J: TRBJ2-7; V: TRBV7-9; D: NA; DNA: TGTGCCAGCAGCTTAGGGGATAGCTCCTACGAGCAGTACTTC; CDR3: CASSLGDSSYEQYF
size: NA; J: TRBJ2-7; V: TRBV11-1; D: NA; DNA: TGTGCCAGCAGCCCCCCGTCGGGTTACGAGCAGTACTTC; CDR3: CASSPPSGYEQYF
size: NA; J: TRBJ1-2; V: TRBV20-1; D: NA; DNA: TGCAGTGCTAGCCTAGACTATGGCTACACCTTC; CDR3: CSASLDYGYTF
size: NA; J: TRBJ1-4; V: TRBV6-2/TRBV6-3; D: NA; DNA: TGTGCCAGCAGTCCCCCCCGAGGATTTAGTGAAAAACTGTTTTTT; CDR3: CASSPPRGFSEKLFF
size: NA; J: TRBJ1-3; V: TRBV27; D: NA; DNA: TGTGCCAGCAGTTTAAAGGGTCCAAACTCTGGAAACACCATATATTTT; CDR3: CASSLKGPNSGNTIYF
size: NA; J: TRBJ2-1; V: TRBV7-3; D: NA; DNA: TGTGCCAGCAGTGTACGGGGTGGTAGCGGTTACAATGAGCAGTTCTTC; CDR3: CASSVRGGSGYNEQFF
size: NA; J: TRBJ2-3; V: TRBV5-1; D: NA; DNA: TGCGCCAGCAGCTTGGACTCACCTATGGATACGCAGTATTTT; CDR3: CASSLDSPMDTQYF
size: NA; J: TRBJ2-5; V: TRBV27; D: TRBD2; DNA: TGTGCCAGCAGGCGGGGGGGACAAGAGACCCAGTACTTC; CDR3: CASRRGGQETQYF
size: NA; J: TRBJ1-1; V: TRBV7-9; D: NA; DNA: TGTGCCAGCAGCTTTTCGAGGGATCGGGGCACTGAAGCTTTCTTT; CDR3: CASSFSRDRGTEAFF
size: once; J: TRBJ2-1; V: TRBV6-5; D: NA; DNA: TGTGCCAGCAGTTCCGGTCTCTACAATGAGCAGTTCTTC; CDR3: CASSSGLYNEQFF
size: NA; J: TRBJ2-5; V: TRBV4-1; D: NA; DNA: TGCGCCAGCAGCCAAGATCGGCGCGGGGAGACCCAGTACTTC; CDR3: CASSQDRRGETQYF
size: NA; J: TRBJ1-1; V: TRBV9; D: NA; DNA: TGTGCCAGCAGCGTAGGGGGTGCAGTCAACACTGAAGCTTTCTTT; CDR3: CASSVGGAVNTEAFF
size: NA; J: TRBJ1-1; V: TRBV5-4; D: NA; DNA: TGTGCCAGCAGTTCAGGGGTGAACACTGAAGCTTTCTTT; CDR3: CASSSGVNTEAFF
size: NA; J: TRBJ2-2; V: TRBV9; D: NA; DNA: TGTGCCAGCAGCGTATTCGGATTGGAGACCGGGGAGCTGTTTTTT; CDR3: CASSVFGLETGELFF
size: once; J: TRBJ2-3; V: TRBV3-1/TRBV3-2; D: NA; DNA: TGTGCCAGCACCACAGCACAGGGACCGCAGTATTTT; CDR3: CASTTAQGPQYF
size: NA; J: TRBJ2-7; V: TRBV27; D: NA; DNA: TGTGCCAGCACTCCCGCGCTCCGGGGAAGGGGGGAGCAGTACTTC; CDR3: CASTPALRGRGEQYF
size: NA; J: TRBJ1-4; V: TRBV11-2; D: NA; DNA: TGTGCCAGCAGCCCTTCGTACAGAACTAATGAAAAACTGTTTTTT; CDR3: CASSPSYRTNEKLFF
size: NA; J: TRBJ1-3; V: TRBV7-2; D: NA; DNA: TGTGCCAGCAGCTTCTTCCGCGGCGGGAGCTCTGGAAACACCATATATTTT; CDR3: CASSFFRGGSSGNTIYF
size: NA; J: TRBJ2-7; V: TRBV5-4; D: NA; DNA: TGTGCCAGCAGCTTATACGGCGGGCCCGAGCAGTACTTC; CDR3: CASSLYGGPEQYF
size: once; J: TRBJ1-1; V: TRBV6-5; D: NA; DNA: TGTGCCAGCAGGAAACAGGGTAAGAACACTGAAGCTTTCTTT; CDR3: CASRKQGKNTEAFF
size: NA; J: TRBJ1-6; V: TRBV4-3; D: NA; DNA: TGCGCCAGCAGCCAAGGACTGCCAAGTAATAATTCACCCCTCCACTTT; CDR3: CASSQGLPSNNSPLHF
size: NA; J: TRBJ2-4; V: TRBV7-2; D: NA; DNA: TGTGCCAGCAGCGCATATATAAACATTCAGTACTTC; CDR3: CASSAYINIQYF
size: NA; J: TRBJ1-5; V: TRBV27; D: TRBD1; DNA: TGTGCCAGCAGGACCGTCAGGGGGCCCCCCAATCAGCCCCAGCATTTT; CDR3: CASRTVRGPPNQPQHF
size: NA; J: TRBJ2-3; V: TRBV5-4; D: TRBD1; DNA: TGTGCCAGCAGCTTGGGCCACACTACAGGGGAGGATACGCAGTATTTT; CDR3: CASSLGHTTGEDTQYF
size: NA; J: TRBJ2-1; V: TRBV5-1; D: TRBD1; DNA: TGCGCCAGCAGCTTCAGGGACAGGTCGGGTGAGCAGTTCTTC; CDR3: CASSFRDRSGEQFF
size: NA; J: TRBJ1-2; V: TRBV18; D: NA; DNA: TGTGCCAGCTCACCACGGGTTAACTATGGCTACACCTTC; CDR3: CASSPRVNYGYTF
size: NA; J: TRBJ1-2; V: TRBV29-1; D: NA; DNA: TGCAGCGTTGAAGATGAGAGTGTCTATGGCTACACCTTC; CDR3: CSVEDESVYGYTF
size: NA; J: TRBJ2-2; V: TRBV4-3; D: TRBD2; DNA: TGCGCCAGCAGCCAAGAGGGGCTAGCGGGGGGGCCAGGAGGGGAGCTGTTTTTT; CDR3: CASSQEGLAGGPGGELFF
size: few; J: TRBJ1-5; V: TRBV25-1; D: NA; DNA: TGTGCCAGCATCGGACACATTAGCAATCAGCCCCAGCATTTT; CDR3: CASIGHISNQPQHF
size: NA; J: TRBJ2-2; V: TRBV2; D: TRBD2; DNA: TGTGCCAGCAGTCAGGTGGCGGGAGGGATCGGGGAGCTGTTTTTT; CDR3: CASSQVAGGIGELFF
size: NA; J: TRBJ2-5; V: TRBV3-1/TRBV3-2; D: NA; DNA: TGTGCCAGCAGCCAAGCGCTCTGGAGGGGGACCCAGTACTTC; CDR3: CASSQALWRGTQYF
size: NA; J: TRBJ2-7; V: TRBV5-1; D: NA; DNA: TGCGCCAGCAGCCGGTCCCCCGGTTCCACCTCCTACGAGCAGTACTTC; CDR3: CASSRSPGSTSYEQYF
size: once; J: TRBJ1-3; V: TRBV18; D: NA; DNA: TGTGCCAGCTCACGCGGGGGCGCATCTGGAAACACCATATATTTT; CDR3: CASSRGGASGNTIYF
size: NA; J: TRBJ1-5; V: TRBV30; D: NA; DNA: TGTGCCTGGAGCTCAGGGGCTAGCAATCAGCCCCAGCATTTT; CDR3: CAWSSGASNQPQHF
size: once; J: TRBJ2-7; V: TRBV7-3; D: TRBD1; DNA: TGTGCCAGCAGCCCTTCGGGCAGGGGGCGCGACGAGCAGTACTTC; CDR3: CASSPSGRGRDEQYF
size: NA; J: TRBJ1-1; V: TRBV6-5; D: NA; DNA: TGTGCCAGCAGTCCTCACCCGGACCTGAACACTGAAGCTTTCTTT; CDR3: CASSPHPDLNTEAFF
size: NA; J: TRBJ1-2; V: TRBV6-5; D: NA; DNA: TGTGCCAGCAGCCAATGGCCGAATGTCCCGTATGGCTACACCTTC; CDR3: CASSQWPNVPYGYTF
size: NA; J: TRBJ1-1; V: TRBV11-2; D: NA; DNA: TGTGCCAGCAGCTTTAGGCAAAGGGTCACTGAAGCTTTCTTT; CDR3: CASSFRQRVTEAFF
size: NA; J: TRBJ2-2; V: TRBV28; D: TRBD1; DNA: TGTGCCAGCAGTTCTCACTACATTCCGGGACAGAAAGGTACCGGGGAGCTGTTTTTT; CDR3: CASSSHYIPGQKGTGELFF
size: NA; J: TRBJ1-5; V: TRBV19; D: NA; DNA: TGTGCCACCCAAGGGAAGGGATGGAGCAATCAGCCCCAGCATTTT; CDR3: CATQGKGWSNQPQHF
size: NA; J: TRBJ2-1; V: TRBV4-3; D: NA; DNA: TGCGCCAGCAGCCAAGTCTCGGGGAATGAGCAGTTCTTC; CDR3: CASSQVSGNEQFF
size: NA; J: TRBJ1-6; V: TRBV6-5; D: NA; DNA: TGTGCCAGCAGTTCCGGACAGAATTCACCCCTCCACTTT; CDR3: CASSSGQNSPLHF